Below are 23 T cell receptor beta chains sequenced from a single sample in a study of shared clonotypes between healthy human individuals. The method was immunoSEQ multiplex PCR; TCRdb's version includes in-frame clones alone and lacks a portion of them. The table has around 940,000 clones, approximately 80% seen once; the top ten hold approximately 1.5%. Material: memory CD4+ T cells sorted from blood. Subset indicated: CD45RA-negative fraction. The receptors stem from a young man in good health.

This clone was seen a handful of times. The rearrangement uses TRBV15 and TRBJ2-5; TRBD2 is a possible D gene (5 bases). Germline CDR1 reads LNHNV; CDR2 reads YYDKDF (reference sequence). The CDR3 extends over 17 amino acids. V was cut by 1 base and J by 5 bases, with 20 bases left in between. CDR3 nucleotides: TGTGCCACCAGCAGAGGCACAGCGGCCGGGTTCGTGGAGACCCAGTACTTC. Translation: CATSRGTAAGFVETQYF.

The chain combines TRBV5-6 with TRBJ2-5, with D maybe TRBD2 (6 bases). The germline gives CDR1 SGHDT, CDR2 YYEEEE. This CDR3 has 16 residues. Between the trimmed V and J ends, which lost 1 base and 1 base, there was a span of 14 bases. CDR3 amino acids: CASSLWGVKGQETQYF. CDR3 DNA sequence: TGTGCCAGCAGCTTGTGGGGGGTTAAAGGCCAAGAGACCCAGTACTTC.

In this sample, this clone turned up once. The genes are TRBV6-6 and TRBJ2-3; D is unresolved. V was trimmed by 0 bases and J by 2 bases, leaving 9 bases between them. Germline CDR1 and CDR2: MNHNY and SVGAGI (reference sequence). The CDR3 runs to 15 residues. This CDR3 reads CASSYSLSTTDTQYF. The CDR3 nucleotides are TGTGCCAGCAGTTACTCTCTAAGTACCACAGATACGCAGTATTTT.

The V gene is TRBV10-3, the J gene TRBJ2-7, with D uncertain. V lost 1 base, J lost 2 bases, and 9 bases lay in between. Germline CDR1 and CDR2: ENHRY and SYGVKD. This CDR3 comprises 14 residues. CDR3 region: CAISEWDKAYEQYF. In DNA, the CDR3 is TGTGCCATCAGTGAGTGGGATAAAGCCTACGAGCAGTACTTC.

V gene TRBV5-1 combines with J gene TRBJ1-6; the match to TRBD1 covers 8 bases. From germline, CDR1 is SGHRS and CDR2 YFSETQ. The CDR3 is 15 amino acids. V lost 4 bases to trimming and J lost 6 bases; unmatched junction nucleotides: 6. The CDR3 DNA reads as TGCGCCAGCAGCGGTGGACAGGGTGTTAATTCACCCCTCCACTTT. Translating it yields CASSGGQGVNSPLHF.

For this clone: Other DNA sequences in the same sample also yield this CDR3. The V gene is TRBV18, the J gene TRBJ2-5; TRBD2 is a possible D gene (6 bases). Trimming took 3 bases from V and 1 from J, leaving 6 bases between them. The CDR3 runs to 13 residues. Germline V gives CDR1 KGHSH, CDR2 LQKENI. For the CDR3, the DNA is TGTGCCAGCTCACCGGGACTCCAAGAGACCCAGTACTTC. The encoded protein is CASSPGLQETQYF.

The rearrangement joins TRBV5-5 to TRBJ2-5; no definite D call. This CDR3 has 12 residues. With 4 bases removed from V and 4 bases from J, the gap between germline ends came to 8 bases. Germline CDR1 reads SGHKS; CDR2 reads YYEKEE (reference sequence). The CDR3, as DNA: TGTGCCAGCAGCCCCTCGGGAGAGACCCAGTACTTC. Encoded protein: CASSPSGETQYF.

The chain carries TRBV2 and TRBJ2-3, with a weak D call TRBD2 (5 bases). The V gene's germline CDR1 is SNHLY and CDR2 FYNNEI. Trimming removed 6 bases from V and 4 bases from J, with 14 bases in between. The CDR3 loop spans 14 amino acids. Here the CDR3 DNA reads TGTGCCAGCAGGGCGGTGATTAGCGCAGATACGCAGTATTTT. Protein product: CASRAVISADTQYF.

The V and J genes are TRBV5-1 and TRBJ2-3; D may correspond to TRBD1 or TRBD2 (5 bases each). CDR1 is SGHRS, CDR2 YFSETQ, per germline. CDR3 length: 15 residues. Trimming stripped 1 base from V and 1 base from J, with 10 bases between. CDR3 in amino acids: CASSLRVGGTDTQYF. The CDR3 coding sequence is TGCGCCAGCAGCTTGCGGGTGGGGGGCACAGATACGCAGTATTTT.

The genes are TRBV12-5 and TRBJ1-2; D remains unclear. Trimming took 6 bases from V and 4 from J, leaving 3 bases between them. This CDR3 comprises 10 residues. CDR1 is LGHNT and CDR2 is FRNRAP in the germline V gene. CDR3 amino acids: CASGTYGYTF. CDR3 bases: TGTGCTAGTGGCACCTATGGCTACACCTTC.

This sequence joins TRBV2 and TRBJ2-7; possible D gene TRBD1, 6 bases. Trimming removed 3 bases at V and 1 base at J, with 16 bases between. In germline, CDR1 is SNHLY, CDR2 FYNNEI. CDR3 size: 16 residues. Written as DNA, the CDR3 is TGTGCCAGCAGTGATTGGGTAACGGACAGATCCTACGAGCAGTACTTC. Encoded protein: CASSDWVTDRSYEQYF.

This clone appeared once. This chain joins TRBV19 and TRBJ2-1, with 10 bases identical to TRBD2. Trimming removed 4 bases from V and 5 bases from J; junction bases left unmatched: 11. Germline-derived CDR1 and CDR2 are LNHDA and SQIVND (reference sequence). This CDR3 region has 17 residues. CDR3 residues: CASSTPGAGGLDNEQFF. The CDR3 DNA reads as TGTGCCAGTAGTACACCCGGAGCGGGAGGGCTCGACAATGAGCAGTTCTTC.

This clone has just a few counts. The chain is built from TRBV2 and TRBJ2-2; maybe TRBD2 (6 bases). The germline V gene has CDR1 SNHLY and CDR2 FYNNEI. The CDR3 runs to 15 residues. The V end lost 5 bases, the J end lost 6 bases, and 16 bases lay between the germline ends. CDR3 protein: CASSPREKGAGELFF. The DNA of the CDR3 is TGTGCCAGCAGTCCCCGGGAGAAAGGGGCCGGGGAGCTGTTTTTT.

The J gene is TRBJ1-2, the V gene TRBV9; D might be TRBD1 (5 bases). The germline gives CDR1 SGDLS, CDR2 YYNGEE. Between the trimmed V and J ends, which lost 0 bases and 0 bases, there was a span of 15 bases. This CDR3 contains 17 residues. CDR3 in amino acids: CASSVEGAGPTNYGYTF. DNA of the CDR3: TGTGCCAGCAGCGTAGAAGGGGCCGGCCCGACTAACTATGGCTACACCTTC.

The CDR3 loop reads CASSLEGVAGELFF. Here the CDR3 DNA reads TGTGCCAGCAGCCTAGAGGGGGTTGCCGGGGAGCTGTTTTTT. This sequence joins TRBV6-1 and TRBJ2-2; D is perhaps TRBD1 (6 bases). Deletions cut 6 bases from V and 6 bases from J, with 14 bases between. CDR1 is MNHNS, CDR2 SASEGT, per germline. CDR3 size: 14 residues.

The rearrangement joins TRBV15 to TRBJ2-7, with 8 nucleotides matching TRBD1. There are 15 residues in the CDR3. The J segment lost 2 bases and the V segment lost 5 bases, leaving 8 bases of the junction unmatched. Germline V gene data show CDR1 as LNHNV and CDR2 as YYDKDF (reference sequence). The CDR3 sequence: CATSGGQGGAYEQYF. The CDR3 DNA reads TGTGCCACCAGCGGAGGACAGGGAGGTGCCTACGAGCAGTACTTC.

The V and J genes are TRBV4-1 and TRBJ2-4, with 7 nucleotides matching TRBD2. The CDR3 covers 16 residues. The germline CDR1 and CDR2 sequences are MGHRA and YSYEKL. V lost 2 bases to trimming and J lost 0 bases; unmatched junction nucleotides: 4. The CDR3 sequence: CASSQSLAVAKNIQYF. CDR3 bases: TGCGCCAGCAGCCAAAGCCTAGCGGTAGCCAAAAACATTCAGTACTTC.

The chain combines TRBV7-9 with TRBJ2-5; D tentatively reads TRBD1 or TRBD2 (5 bases each). V lost 1 base, J lost 5 bases, and 14 bases lay in between. Germline CDR1 and CDR2: SEHNR and FQNEAQ (reference sequence). The CDR3 sequence is 15 residues long. The CDR3, as DNA: TGTGCCAGCAGCTTAGGGGGCACCACGGGGGAGACCCAGTACTTC. This sequence encodes CASSLGGTTGETQYF.

The CDR3: CASSGLGEGYNEQFF. CDR3 nucleotide sequence: TGCGCCAGCAGCGGGTTAGGAGAGGGATACAATGAGCAGTTCTTC. This chain joins TRBV4-1 and TRBJ2-1, with D maybe TRBD2 (5 bases). CDR1 and CDR2 (germline): MGHRA, YSYEKL. CDR3 length: 15 amino acids. The ends were cut back, 5 bases at V and 4 bases at J, with 15 bases in the middle.

The V and J genes are TRBV6-6 and TRBJ1-4; D is possibly TRBD1 (5 bases). Germline CDR1 and CDR2: MNHNY and SVGAGI (reference sequence). Trimming stripped 7 bases from V and 6 bases from J, with 18 bases between. The CDR3 spans 15 residues. The CDR3 nucleotides read TGTGCCAGCATTAGGCAGGGCTGGGCGGATGAAAAACTGTTTTTT. This sequence encodes CASIRQGWADEKLFF.

The V gene is TRBV7-9, the J gene TRBJ2-1; maybe TRBD1 (6 bases). This CDR3 has 14 amino acids. CDR1 and CDR2 from the germline V gene are SEHNR and FQNEAQ (reference sequence). V was cut by 5 bases and J by 11 bases, with 19 bases left in between. CDR3 DNA: TGTGCCAGCAGCGCCATGGGGGACATCTCCCAGCAGTTCTTC. Protein: CASSAMGDISQQFF.

CDR3 DNA: TGTGCCAGCAGTGGAGCGGGGGGTAACACAGATACGCAGTATTTT. Translated, it gives CASSGAGGNTDTQYF. The chain combines TRBV28 with TRBJ2-3; TRBD2 aligns across 9 bases. Germline CDR1 and CDR2: MDHEN and SYDVKM. V was pared by 5 bases and J by 2 bases, with 5 bases of the junction left unmatched. The CDR3 extends over 15 amino acids.

This chain uses TRBV2 with TRBJ1-5; 8 bases align to TRBD1. The J segment lost 5 bases and the V segment lost 9 bases, leaving 9 bases of the junction unmatched. The V gene's germline CDR1 is SNHLY and CDR2 FYNNEI. CDR3 length: 14 amino acids. DNA of the CDR3: TGTGCCAGTTCCGGGACAGGAAACCATCAGCCCCAGCATTTT. Amino acids: CASSGTGNHQPQHF.